This is a list of T cell receptor beta chains from one sample in a study of cytomegalovirus exposure and HLA in healthy donors. Generated by immunoSEQ multiplex PCR, the TCRdb table keeps only in-frame clones and is missing some. The repertoire holds roughly 120,000 clones, with approximately 88% as singletons. The sample comprised PBMCs. The receptors stem from a woman aged 25-40 years in good health and CMV-seropositive. CDR3s include the opening cysteine and the closing phenylalanine or tryptophan. D genes are given only for firm matches. The listing skips clone size in some rows; elsewhere it reads once, few, many or a size class.

TRBD2	TRBJ2-1	NA	TRBV7-6	CASSLDGTRQPYNEQFF	TGTGCCAGCAGCTTAGACGGGACTAGGCAACCCTACAATGAGCAGTTCTTC
NA	TRBJ2-7	NA	TRBV6-5	CASSYSRTADSYEQYF	TGTGCCAGCAGTTACTCGAGGACAGCCGACTCCTACGAGCAGTACTTC
NA	TRBJ1-2	NA	TRBV5-1	CASSLGRGDYGYTF	TGCGCCAGCAGCTTGGGGCGCGGAGACTATGGCTACACCTTC
TRBD2	TRBJ2-1	NA	TRBV7-9	CASSLAFQRERNEQFF	TGTGCCAGCAGCTTAGCGTTTCAGCGGGAGAGGAATGAGCAGTTCTTC
NA	TRBJ1-1	NA	TRBV6-6	CASSGSGSFTEAFF	TGTGCCAGCAGTGGCTCGGGGTCCTTCACTGAAGCTTTCTTT
NA	TRBJ1-6	NA	TRBV18	CASSPNGSGGNSPLHF	TGTGCCAGCTCACCAAATGGCAGCGGGGGTAATTCACCCCTCCACTTT
TRBD1	TRBJ2-2	NA	TRBV14	CASSRRQGWTGELFF	TGTGCCAGCAGCCGCCGACAGGGTTGGACCGGGGAGCTGTTTTTT
TRBD1	TRBJ1-2	NA	TRBV19	CASSRNTGGIAGYTF	TGTGCCAGTAGTAGAAATACAGGGGGAATTGCTGGCTACACCTTC
NA	TRBJ2-2	NA	TRBV4-1	CASSRNSHRANTGELFF	TGCGCCAGCAGCCGCAACTCCCACAGGGCGAACACCGGGGAGCTGTTTTTT
TRBD1	TRBJ1-3	NA	TRBV5-6	CASSLRGTGYPGNTIYF	TGTGCCAGCAGCTTGAGAGGGACAGGGTATCCTGGAAACACCATATATTTT
TRBD2	TRBJ2-6	NA	TRBV6-1	CASSDERDRSGANVLTF	TGTGCCAGCAGTGACGAGCGGGACCGTAGTGGGGCCAACGTCCTGACTTTC
NA	TRBJ1-2	once	TRBV14	CASSQLPGVLDVGYGYTF	TGTGCCAGCAGCCAGTTACCAGGGGTCCTCGATGTCGGGTATGGCTACACCTTC
NA	TRBJ2-1	NA	TRBV28	CASTPGVPNEQFF	TGTGCCAGCACGCCAGGGGTTCCCAATGAGCAGTTCTTC
TRBD1	TRBJ2-6	NA	TRBV28	CASSSGTGVFGANVLTF	TGTGCCAGCAGTTCCGGGACAGGGGTGTTTGGGGCCAACGTCCTGACTTTC
NA	TRBJ2-1	NA	TRBV7-3	CASSYGELNEQFF	TGTGCCAGCAGCTACGGGGAGCTCAATGAGCAGTTCTTC
NA	TRBJ1-2	NA	TRBV10-2	CASSQGNYGYTF	TGCGCCAGCAGTCAGGGTAACTATGGCTACACCTTC
NA	TRBJ2-3	NA	TRBV7-6	CASSLAGETDTQYF	TGTGCCAGCAGCTTGGCAGGGGAGACAGATACGCAGTATTTT
NA	TRBJ1-3	NA	TRBV10-3	CAISFAEAGNTIYF	TGTGCCATCAGTTTCGCGGAGGCTGGAAACACCATATATTTT
TRBD2	TRBJ2-7	NA	TRBV28	CASSLAGTSGGYEQYF	TGTGCCAGCAGTTTAGCCGGGACTAGCGGGGGATACGAGCAGTACTTC
NA	TRBJ2-1	NA	TRBV5-1	CASSLGRGVGQFF	TGCGCCAGCAGCTTAGGACGGGGTGTTGGGCAGTTCTTC
TRBD1	TRBJ2-5	NA	TRBV10-3	CAISEQGRETQYF	TGTGCCATCAGCGAACAGGGGCGGGAGACCCAGTACTTC
TRBD2	TRBJ2-7	NA	TRBV18	CASSPGQASGRQSSYEQYF	TGTGCCAGCTCACCAGGTCAGGCTAGCGGGAGGCAGAGCTCCTACGAGCAGTACTTC
NA	TRBJ1-5	NA	TRBV2	CASRGQGNQPQHF	TGTGCCAGCAGGGGGCAAGGCAATCAGCCCCAGCATTTT
NA	TRBJ2-1	NA	TRBV10-3	CAISAPGYNEQFF	TGTGCCATCAGTGCACCAGGCTACAATGAGCAGTTCTTC
TRBD2	TRBJ2-3	NA	TRBV9	CASSASGGNVRDTQYF	TGTGCCAGCAGCGCTAGCGGGGGCAACGTACGAGATACGCAGTATTTT
TRBD2	TRBJ2-1	once	TRBV2	CASSSIYSGSSYNEQFF	TGTGCCAGCAGTAGCATCTATAGCGGGAGCTCCTACAATGAGCAGTTCTTC
TRBD1	TRBJ2-2	NA	TRBV7-3	CASSPTVSGQGNTGELFF	TGTGCCAGCAGCCCCACGGTCTCCGGACAGGGGAACACCGGGGAGCTGTTTTTT
TRBD1	TRBJ2-5	NA	TRBV5-6	CASSLAESLTGPETQYF	TGTGCCAGCAGCTTGGCCGAAAGTCTGACAGGGCCAGAGACCCAGTACTTC
TRBD1	TRBJ2-7	NA	TRBV5-4	CASFRTGEDEQYF	TGTGCCAGCTTCAGGACAGGGGAAGACGAGCAGTACTTC
TRBD1	TRBJ2-5	NA	TRBV5-1	CASIGGDRGGETQYF	TGCGCCAGCATAGGCGGGGACAGGGGAGGTGAGACCCAGTACTTC
TRBD1	TRBJ1-2	NA	TRBV7-9	CASSETGSGVTF	TGTGCCAGCAGCGAGACAGGGAGTGGCGTCACCTTC
NA	TRBJ2-1	NA	TRBV2	CASSEQGSIRGNEQFF	TGTGCCAGCAGTGAACAGGGGAGTATTAGGGGCAATGAGCAGTTCTTC
TRBD2	TRBJ2-7	NA	TRBV7-2	CASSFDPSGVLEQYF	TGTGCCAGCAGCTTTGATCCTAGCGGCGTCTTAGAGCAGTACTTC
TRBD2	TRBJ2-5	NA	TRBV5-6	CASSLEIAGRETQYF	TGTGCCAGCAGCTTGGAGATAGCGGGGAGGGAGACCCAGTACTTC
TRBD2	TRBJ2-2	NA	TRBV4-3	CASSPRGAGGFTGELFF	TGCGCCAGCAGCCCCCGTGGGGCGGGAGGTTTTACCGGGGAGCTGTTTTTT
TRBD1	TRBJ1-5	NA	TRBV30	CAWRGQGSRNQPQHF	TGTGCCTGGAGGGGACAGGGGTCGCGCAATCAGCCCCAGCATTTT
NA	TRBJ2-7	NA	TRBV5-1	CASSQGHFPNYEQYF	TGCGCCAGCAGCCAGGGACATTTCCCTAACTACGAGCAGTACTTC
TRBD1	TRBJ1-5	few	TRBV2	CASSEYRGSNQPQHF	TGTGCCAGCAGTGAGTACAGGGGGTCCAATCAGCCCCAGCATTTT
NA	TRBJ1-5	few	TRBV19	CASSIGGLQPQHF	TGTGCCAGTAGTATTGGAGGGCTTCAGCCCCAGCATTTT
NA	TRBJ1-6	few	TRBV5-1	CASSAMSGSPLHF	TGCGCCAGCAGCGCCATGAGCGGTTCACCCCTCCACTTT
NA	TRBJ2-1	NA	TRBV10-1	CASSGMVLNEQFF	TGCGCCAGCAGTGGGATGGTACTAAATGAGCAGTTCTTC
NA	TRBJ1-4	few	TRBV9	CASSVTDSAEKLFF	TGTGCCAGCAGCGTAACGGACAGCGCCGAAAAACTGTTTTTT
NA	TRBJ2-5	NA	TRBV7-2	CASSLVRVETQYF	TGTGCCAGCAGCTTAGTCAGGGTGGAGACCCAGTACTTC
TRBD1	TRBJ2-2	NA	TRBV15	CATRPGQGIGELFF	TGTGCCACCCGCCCGGGACAGGGGATCGGGGAGCTGTTTTTT
NA	TRBJ2-7	NA	TRBV10-3	CAISEVEGSSYEQYF	TGTGCCATCAGTGAAGTCGAGGGTAGCTCCTACGAGCAGTACTTC
NA	TRBJ2-3	NA	TRBV2	CASSAPLNTDTQYF	TGTGCCAGCAGTGCACCACTTAACACAGATACGCAGTATTTT
TRBD2	TRBJ2-5	NA	TRBV2	CASTLGVLAGRWETQYF	TGTGCCAGCACTCTGGGGGTCCTAGCGGGCCGGTGGGAGACCCAGTACTTC
NA	TRBJ1-6	NA	TRBV25-1	CASRDSTGNNSPLHF	TGTGCCAGCAGAGATTCGACAGGAAATAATTCACCCCTCCACTTT
NA	TRBJ2-7	NA	TRBV7-2	CASSFLAVSYEQYF	TGTGCCAGCAGCTTTTTGGCGGTGTCCTACGAGCAGTACTTC
NA	TRBJ2-2	NA	TRBV5-1	CASSLATGTNTGELFF	TGCGCCAGCAGCTTGGCTACAGGAACGAACACCGGGGAGCTGTTTTTT
NA	TRBJ1-4	NA	TRBV11-2	CASSLGRALSGATNEKLFF	TGTGCCAGCAGCTTAGGTCGGGCCTTAAGCGGGGCAACTAATGAAAAACTGTTTTTT
NA	TRBJ2-1	once	TRBV16	CASTQVGPYNEQFF	TGTGCCAGCACCCAAGTTGGGCCCTACAATGAGCAGTTCTTC
NA	TRBJ2-1	NA	TRBV5-6	CASSLASLNEQFF	TGTGCCAGCAGCTTGGCTTCTCTCAATGAGCAGTTCTTC
TRBD1	TRBJ2-6	NA	TRBV28	CASVGQGLSGANVLTF	TGTGCCAGCGTTGGACAGGGCCTCTCTGGGGCCAACGTCCTGACTTTC
NA	TRBJ2-5	NA	TRBV18	CASLRGGQETQYF	TGTGCCAGCTTACGAGGCGGACAAGAGACCCAGTACTTC
TRBD2	TRBJ2-5	NA	TRBV28	CASKAGTRETQYF	TGTGCCAGCAAAGCCGGGACTAGAGAAACCCAGTACTTC
TRBD2	TRBJ2-1	NA	TRBV30	CAWRGTGGRYYNEQFF	TGTGCCTGGAGGGGAACGGGAGGTCGCTATTACAATGAGCAGTTCTTC
TRBD1	TRBJ1-4	few	TRBV6-6	CASKKRQGSPYEKLFF	TGTGCCAGCAAAAAAAGACAGGGGTCCCCATATGAAAAACTGTTTTTT
NA	TRBJ1-4	NA	TRBV6-1	CASSVTATNEKLFF	TGTGCCAGCAGTGTTACAGCTACTAATGAAAAACTGTTTTTT